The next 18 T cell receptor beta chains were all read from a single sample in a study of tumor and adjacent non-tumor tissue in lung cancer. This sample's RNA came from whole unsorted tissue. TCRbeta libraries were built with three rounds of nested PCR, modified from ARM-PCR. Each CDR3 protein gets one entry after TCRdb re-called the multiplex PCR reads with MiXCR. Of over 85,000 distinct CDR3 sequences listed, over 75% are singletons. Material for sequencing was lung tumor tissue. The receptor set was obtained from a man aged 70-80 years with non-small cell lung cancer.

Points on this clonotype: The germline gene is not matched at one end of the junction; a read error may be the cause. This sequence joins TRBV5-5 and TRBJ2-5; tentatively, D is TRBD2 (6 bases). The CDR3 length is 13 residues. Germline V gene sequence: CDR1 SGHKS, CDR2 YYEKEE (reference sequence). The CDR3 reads CASSLWGEESQYF. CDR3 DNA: TGTGCCAGCAGTCTCTGGGGGGAAGAGTCCCAGTACTTC.

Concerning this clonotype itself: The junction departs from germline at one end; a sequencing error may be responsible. CDR3 nucleotide sequence: TGTGCAAGCAGCATCCAGGATCCTTACAATGAGCAGTTCTTC. Translating gives CASSIQDPYNEQFF. The rearrangement links TRBV14 to TRBJ2-1; D remains unclear. Germline V CDR1 and CDR2: SGHDN, FVKESK. The CDR3 has 14 residues.

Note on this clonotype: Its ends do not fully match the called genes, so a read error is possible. CDR3 DNA: TGCGCCAGCAGGGACAGGGGGGGGTACTATGGCTACATCTTT. It specifies CASRDRGGYYGYIF. V is TRBV10-2 and J is TRBJ1-2, with 10 bases lining up with TRBD1. CDR1 and CDR2 (germline): WSHSY, SAAADI. There are 14 residues in the CDR3.

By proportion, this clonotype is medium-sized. This CDR3 reads CSVGGLAVGETQYF. The CDR3 bases are TGCAGCGTTGGTGGACTAGCGGTGGGAGAGACCCAGTACTTC. The chain couples TRBV29-1 to TRBJ2-5, with 10 bases lining up with TRBD2. J gave up 4 bases and V 4 bases, and 6 bases lay outside the gene matches. This CDR3 contains 14 residues. Germline lookup yields CDR1 SQVTM and CDR2 ANQGSEA.

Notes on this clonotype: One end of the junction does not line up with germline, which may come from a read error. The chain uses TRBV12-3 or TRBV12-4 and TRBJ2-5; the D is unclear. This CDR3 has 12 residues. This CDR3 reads CARSLSPKTQYF. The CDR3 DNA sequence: TGTGCCAGAAGTTTAAGCCCCAAGACCCAGTACTTC.

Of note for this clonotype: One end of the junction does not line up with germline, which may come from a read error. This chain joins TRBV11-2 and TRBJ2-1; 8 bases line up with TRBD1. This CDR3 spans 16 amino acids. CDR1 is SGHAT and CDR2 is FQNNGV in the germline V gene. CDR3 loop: CAGSLTTDRVVNEQFF. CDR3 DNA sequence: TGTGCCGGCAGCTTAACGACGGACAGGGTGGTCAATGAGCAGTTCTTT.

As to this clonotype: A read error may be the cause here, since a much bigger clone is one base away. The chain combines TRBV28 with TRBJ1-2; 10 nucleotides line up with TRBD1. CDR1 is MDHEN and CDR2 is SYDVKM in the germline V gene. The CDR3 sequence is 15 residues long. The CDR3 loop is CACSEGQGFTYGYTF. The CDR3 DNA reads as TGTGCCTGCAGTGAGGGACAGGGGTTTACCTATGGCTACACCTTC.

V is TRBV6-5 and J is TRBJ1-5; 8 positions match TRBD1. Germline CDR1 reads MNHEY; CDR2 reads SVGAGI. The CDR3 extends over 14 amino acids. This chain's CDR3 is CESSSTGGNQPQHF. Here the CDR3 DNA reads TGTGAAAGCAGTTCGACAGGGGGCAATCAGCCCCAGCATTTT.

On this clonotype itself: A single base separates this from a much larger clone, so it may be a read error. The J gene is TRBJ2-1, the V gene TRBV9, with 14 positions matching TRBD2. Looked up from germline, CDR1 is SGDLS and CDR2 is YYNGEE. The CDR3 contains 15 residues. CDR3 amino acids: CDSSVGLAGGGEQFF. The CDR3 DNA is TGTGACAGCAGCGTAGGACTAGCGGGAGGAGGGGAGCAGTTCTTC.

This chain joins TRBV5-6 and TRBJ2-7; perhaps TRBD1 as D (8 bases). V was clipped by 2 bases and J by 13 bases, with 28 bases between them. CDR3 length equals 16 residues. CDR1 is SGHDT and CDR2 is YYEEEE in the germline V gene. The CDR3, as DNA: TGTGCCAGCAGCTTCTCCCGACAGGGGAGGGCCTACGAGCGATACTTC. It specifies CASSFSRQGRAYERYF.

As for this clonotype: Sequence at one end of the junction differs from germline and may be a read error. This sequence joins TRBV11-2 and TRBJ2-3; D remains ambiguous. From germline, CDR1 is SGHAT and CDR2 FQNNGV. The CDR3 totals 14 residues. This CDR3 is CVSSLTPESNTQYF. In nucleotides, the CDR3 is TGTGTCAGCAGCCTAACCCCAGAGTCAAATACTCAGTATTTT. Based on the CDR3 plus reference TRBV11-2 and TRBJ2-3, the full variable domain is EAGVAQSPRYKIIEKRQSVAFWCNPISGHATLYWYQQILGQGPKLLIQFQNNGVVDDSQLPKDRFSAERLKGVDSTLKIQPAKLEDSAVYLCVSSLTPESNTQYFGPGTRLTVL.

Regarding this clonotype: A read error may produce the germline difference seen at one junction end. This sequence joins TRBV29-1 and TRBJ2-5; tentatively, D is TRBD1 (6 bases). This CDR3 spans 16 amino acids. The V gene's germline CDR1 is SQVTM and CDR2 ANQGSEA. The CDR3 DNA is TGCAGCACTAAGCCCTACCCCCAGACAGGTCAAGAGACTCAGTACTTC. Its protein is CSTKPYPQTGQETQYF.

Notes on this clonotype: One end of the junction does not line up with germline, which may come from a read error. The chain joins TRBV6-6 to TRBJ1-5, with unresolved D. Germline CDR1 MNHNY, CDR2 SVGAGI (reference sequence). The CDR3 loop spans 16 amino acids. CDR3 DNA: TGTGCCAGCAGTCCCGGAGGGTTTAGAAACAATCAACCCCGGCATTTT. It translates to CASSPGGFRNNQPRHF.

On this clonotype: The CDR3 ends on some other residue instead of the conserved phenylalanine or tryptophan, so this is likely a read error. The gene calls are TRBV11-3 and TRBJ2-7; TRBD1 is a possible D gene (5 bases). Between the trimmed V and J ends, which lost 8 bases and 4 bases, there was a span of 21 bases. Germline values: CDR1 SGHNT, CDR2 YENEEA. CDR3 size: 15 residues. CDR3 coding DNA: TGTGCCAGCGACCCGATGACAGTTTCCGTGTACGAGCAGTACTTA. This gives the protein CASDPMTVSVYEQYL.

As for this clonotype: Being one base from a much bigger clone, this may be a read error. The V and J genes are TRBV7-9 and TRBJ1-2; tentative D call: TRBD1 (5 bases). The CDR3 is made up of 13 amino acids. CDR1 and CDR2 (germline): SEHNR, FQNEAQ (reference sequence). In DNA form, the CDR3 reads TGTGCCAGCAGCGGGGGGGTTAACTATGGCCACACCTTC. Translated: CASSGGVNYGHTF. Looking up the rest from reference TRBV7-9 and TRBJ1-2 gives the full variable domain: DTGVSQNPRHKITKRGQNVTFRCDPISEHNRLYWYRQTLGQGPEFLTYFQNEAQLEKSRLLSDRFSAERPKGSFSTLEIQRTEQGDSAMYLCASSGGVNYGHTFGSGTRLTVV.

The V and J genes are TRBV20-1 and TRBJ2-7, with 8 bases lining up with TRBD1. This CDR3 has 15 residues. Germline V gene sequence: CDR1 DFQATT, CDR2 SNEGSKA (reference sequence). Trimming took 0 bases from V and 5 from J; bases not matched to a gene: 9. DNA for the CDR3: TGCAGTGCTAGAGATCTCGGGACAGGTTACCACGAGCAGTACTTC. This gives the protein CSARDLGTGYHEQYF.

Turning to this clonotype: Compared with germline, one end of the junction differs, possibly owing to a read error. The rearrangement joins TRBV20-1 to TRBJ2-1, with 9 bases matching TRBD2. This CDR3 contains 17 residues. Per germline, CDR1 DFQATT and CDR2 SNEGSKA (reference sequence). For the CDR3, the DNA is TGCAATGCTAGAGATCCCTCCGCTAGCGGGACCTACAATGAGCAGTTCTTT. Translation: CNARDPSASGTYNEQFF.

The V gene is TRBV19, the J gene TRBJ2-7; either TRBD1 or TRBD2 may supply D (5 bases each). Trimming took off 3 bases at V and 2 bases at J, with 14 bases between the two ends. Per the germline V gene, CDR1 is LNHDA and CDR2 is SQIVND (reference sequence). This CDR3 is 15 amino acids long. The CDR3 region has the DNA TGTGCCAGTAGTATGTATACGGGGCAGGCCTACGAGCAGTACTTC. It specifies CASSMYTGQAYEQYF. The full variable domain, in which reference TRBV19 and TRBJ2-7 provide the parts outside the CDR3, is DGGITQSPKYLFRKEGQNVTLSCEQNLNHDAMYWYRQDPGQGLRLIYYSQIVNDFQKGDIAEGYSVSREKKESFPLTVTSAQKNPTAFYLCASSMYTGQAYEQYFGPGTRLTVT.